These 17 T cell receptor beta chains came from one sample sequenced in a study of blood T cells in healthy people across ages. Primed by a sample-barcoded 5' primer and a J-beta primer mix, a second PCR proceeded for 7 to 11 cycles. TCRdb itself ran the 5' RACE reads through MiXCR, one entry per CDR3 protein. There are roughly 1.4 million distinct CDR3 sequences in the sample; approximately 59% occur only once, and 6.5% to 8.5% lies in the top ten. The specimen sequenced was blood. These receptors all stem from a man aged 18-30 years in good health.

The chain is built from TRBV12-3 or TRBV12-4 and TRBJ1-5; D is undetermined. The ends were cut back, 4 bases at V and 7 bases at J, with 14 bases in the middle. The CDR3 extends over 14 amino acids. The CDR3 loop is CASSSSAGGQPQHF. In DNA form, the CDR3 reads TGTGCCAGCAGTTCTAGTGCAGGTGGACAGCCCCAGCATTTT.

The V and J genes are TRBV7-9 and TRBJ2-5; possibly TRBD1 or TRBD2 for D (5 bases each). The CDR3 runs 16 residues. Germline values: CDR1 SEHNR, CDR2 FQNEAQ (reference sequence). Trimming took off 4 bases at V and 2 bases at J, with 17 bases between the two ends. The CDR3 DNA is TGTGCCAGCAGCTCAACGACCGGGACCCCTCAAGAGACCCAGTACTTC. Translated, it gives CASSSTTGTPQETQYF.

V usage is TRBV12-3 or TRBV12-4 and J usage is TRBJ1-6; the D gene is possibly TRBD1 (5 bases). This CDR3 comprises 13 residues. Deletions cut 2 bases from V and 10 bases from J, with 9 bases between. The CDR3 loop is CASSLRGGSPLHF. In DNA form, the CDR3 reads TGTGCCAGCAGTTTAAGGGGCGGGTCACCCCTCCACTTT.

This clonotype has just a few counts. This chain connects TRBV7-2 to TRBJ2-1; 8 nucleotides agree with TRBD1. The germline V gene has CDR1 SGHTA and CDR2 FQGNSA. V shed 1 base, J shed 7 bases, and the junction held 6 bases outside the gene matches. CDR3 length: 15 residues. CDR3 sequence: CASSLGQGYLNEQFF. Here the CDR3 DNA reads TGTGCCAGCAGCTTAGGACAGGGGTATTTGAATGAGCAGTTCTTC.

V usage is TRBV29-1 and J usage is TRBJ2-5; the D is unclear. There are 12 residues in the CDR3. Trimming pared 1 base from V and 3 bases from J, leaving 6 bases between. In germline, CDR1 is SQVTM, CDR2 ANQGSEA. Here the CDR3 reads CSVEGSEETQYF. CDR3 coding DNA: TGCAGCGTTGAAGGCAGCGAAGAGACCCAGTACTTC.

This clonotype was observed a few times. The V gene is TRBV5-1, the J gene TRBJ2-7; D perhaps matches TRBD1 (6 bases). Trimming cost V 3 bases and J 3 bases, with 13 bases left between them. Per germline, CDR1 SGHRS and CDR2 YFSETQ. The CDR3 runs 14 residues. The CDR3 region is CASSSGQLSYEQYF. The DNA for the CDR3 is TGCGCCAGCAGCTCCGGACAGCTTAGCTACGAGCAGTACTTC.

V gene TRBV29-1 combines with J gene TRBJ2-1; 10 bases match TRBD2. With 3 bases clipped from V and 6 bases from J, the junction kept 14 bases outside the gene matches. CDR3 length: 17 residues. Germline values: CDR1 SQVTM, CDR2 ANQGSEA. DNA for the CDR3: TGCAGCGTTGATGGTCTAGCGGGGGCCCACTTGCCCAATGAGCAGTTCTTC. It is translated as CSVDGLAGAHLPNEQFF.

The chain links TRBV5-1 to TRBJ1-1; 8 nucleotides agree with TRBD1. CDR3 length: 16 residues. Germline assignment: CDR1 SGHRS and CDR2 YFSETQ. V gave up 4 bases and J gave up 1 base; unmatched junction bases: 9. CDR3 loop: CASSRTGTGTNTEAFF. The DNA for the CDR3 is TGCGCCAGCAGCCGAACCGGGACAGGTACGAACACTGAAGCTTTCTTT.

The rearrangement uses TRBV11-2 and TRBJ2-4, with TRBD2 matching 13 bases. The end of the DNA aligns better with TRBJ2-7, so the J call may be wrong. Germline lookup yields CDR1 SGHAT and CDR2 FQNNGV. This CDR3 region has 14 residues. CDR3 protein: CASSYWTSGGEQYF. The CDR3, as DNA: TGTGCCAGCAGCTATTGGACTAGCGGGGGCGAGCAGTACTTC.

The chain carries TRBV7-9 and TRBJ2-2; tentatively, D is TRBD1 or TRBD2 (5 bases each). V gave up 1 base and J gave up 0 bases, with 9 bases separating them. CDR1 and CDR2 from the germline V gene are SEHNR and FQNEAQ (reference sequence). The CDR3 is made up of 16 amino acids. The CDR3 sequence is CASSLEVGANTGELFF. CDR3 DNA: TGTGCCAGCAGCTTAGAAGTGGGGGCGAACACCGGGGAGCTGTTTTTT.

This chain uses TRBV7-9 with TRBJ2-1; D is undetermined. Germline CDR1 reads SEHNR; CDR2 reads FQNEAQ (reference sequence). The CDR3 runs 15 residues. Trimming took 1 base from V and 6 from J, leaving 13 bases between them. For the CDR3, the DNA is TGTGCCAGCAGCTTAGAGGCCCTAAGAGTCAATGAGCAGTTCTTC. Translated: CASSLEALRVNEQFF.

The chain links TRBV2 to TRBJ2-3; a weak D match, TRBD2 (7 bases). The V gene lost 2 bases and the J gene lost 1 base, with 13 bases spanning the gap. The germline V gene has CDR1 SNHLY and CDR2 FYNNEI. The CDR3 sequence is 16 residues long. This CDR3 is CASSERGAGGTDTQYF. The CDR3 DNA is TGTGCCAGCAGTGAAAGGGGGGCGGGGGGCACAGATACGCAGTATTTT.

The chain uses TRBV20-1 and TRBJ1-2; D is unclear. CDR3 size: 13 residues. Per the germline V gene, CDR1 is DFQATT and CDR2 is SNEGSKA (reference sequence). The ends were cut back, 3 bases at V and 1 base at J, with 9 bases in the middle. Here the CDR3 DNA reads TGCAGTGCTAGCGGGCCGGATAACTATGGCTACACCTTC. Translated, it gives CSASGPDNYGYTF.

The chain has TRBV29-1 and TRBJ2-1, with 9 bases that match TRBD1. The CDR3 is made up of 15 amino acids. Germline V gene sequence: CDR1 SQVTM, CDR2 ANQGSEA. Unmatched junction bases numbered 4, after V lost 4 bases and J lost 0 bases. In nucleotides, the CDR3 is TGCAGCGTTGGGGGGACAGGGAGCTCCTACAATGAGCAGTTCTTC. It codes for CSVGGTGSSYNEQFF.

The chain links TRBV4-1 to TRBJ1-4; D unclear. Trimming took 1 base from V and 7 from J, leaving 10 bases between them. From germline, CDR1 is MGHRA and CDR2 YSYEKL. The CDR3 consists of 14 residues. The CDR3: CASSQVIVVEKLFF. In DNA form, the CDR3 reads TGCGCCAGCAGCCAAGTGATAGTGGTTGAAAAACTGTTTTTT.

This sequence joins TRBV12-5 and TRBJ2-7; tentatively, D is TRBD1 or TRBD2 (6 bases each). CDR3 length: 18 residues. The V end was cut by 2 bases, the J end by 2 bases, with 22 bases between. Germline V gene data show CDR1 as LGHNT and CDR2 as FRNRAP. The CDR3 protein is CASGLPGEDGFMTYEQYF. CDR3 nucleotides: TGTGCTAGTGGTTTGCCAGGGGAGGACGGCTTTATGACCTACGAGCAGTACTTC.

V gene TRBV14 combines with J gene TRBJ2-7; the D is unclear. The V gene's germline CDR1 is SGHDN and CDR2 FVKESK. This CDR3 is built from 13 residues. Trimming stripped 4 bases from V and 3 bases from J, with 10 bases between. This chain's CDR3 is CASSRMTFYEQYF. In nucleotides, the CDR3 is TGTGCCAGCAGCCGAATGACCTTCTACGAGCAGTACTTC.